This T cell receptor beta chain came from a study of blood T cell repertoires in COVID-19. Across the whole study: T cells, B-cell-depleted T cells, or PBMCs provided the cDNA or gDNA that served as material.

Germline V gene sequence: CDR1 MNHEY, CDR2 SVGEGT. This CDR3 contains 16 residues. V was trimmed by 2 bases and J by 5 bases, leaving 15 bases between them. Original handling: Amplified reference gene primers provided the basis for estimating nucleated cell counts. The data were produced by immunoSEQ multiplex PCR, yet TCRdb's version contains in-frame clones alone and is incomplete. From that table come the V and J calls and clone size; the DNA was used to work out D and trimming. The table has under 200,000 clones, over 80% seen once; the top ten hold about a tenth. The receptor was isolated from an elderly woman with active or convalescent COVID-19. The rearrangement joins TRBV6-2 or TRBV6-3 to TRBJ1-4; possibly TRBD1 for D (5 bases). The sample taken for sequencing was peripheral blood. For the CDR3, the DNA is TGTGCCAGCAGTTACCCCCCGACAGATGGAAATGAAAAACTGTTTTTT. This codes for CASSYPPTDGNEKLFF.